The clone carrying this T cell receptor beta chain was detected only a few times. Its cognate antigen is unknown. This entry is derived from a study of spatial heterogeneity in lung cancer. Study summary: Each time, sequencing found more beta-chain sequences than alpha-chain sequences. As counted in raw reads, each unique TCR and UMI combination appeared more than ten times on average.

Every TCR cDNA molecule bore a unique molecular identifier. Using its own MiXCR run on the 5' RACE reads, TCRdb lists one record per CDR3 protein. The sample carries about 15,000 distinct CDR3 sequences, around 8% recorded once. Documented time point: sample taken at primary tumor resection. Frozen PBMC, nontumor lung or tumor provided whole RNA, which was sequenced unsorted. Study-wide findings and caveats: Among blood samples, ubiquitous expanded tumor TCRs appeared more at resection than at follow-up.

Sequenced material: PBMCs, taken at surgery. This TCR was sampled from a female donor with early-stage non-small cell lung cancer.

CDR3 in amino acids: CSVSGRGTQYF. The CDR3 DNA is TGCAGCGTATCCGGCCGAGGGACCCAGTACTTC. J is TRBJ2-5 and V is TRBV29-1; D remains unclear. V was trimmed by 6 bases and J by 7 bases, leaving 12 bases between them. Germline CDR1 is SQVTM and CDR2 is ANQGSEA. The CDR3 loop spans 11 amino acids.